A single TCR beta chain is shown here with its context. No antigen is known for it. Trimming removed 7 bases from V and 2 bases from J, with 19 bases in between. Germline CDR1 SEHNR, CDR2 FQNEAQ (reference sequence). The CDR3 has 16 residues. Produced via immunoSEQ multiplex PCR; TCRdb's table is partial and in-frame only. The repertoire holds under 20,000 clones, with less than 80% as singletons. Blood specimens came from baseline, cycle 4 day 1, and cycle 7 day 1. The sample is drawn from a study of OX40 agonist ivuxolimab in advanced cancers. Background on the study: Dose-escalation patients were diagnosed with hepatocellular carcinoma, melanoma, renal cell cancer or head and neck cancer.

The study, taken as a whole, reports: With doses of 0.1 to 3.0 mg/kg, CD4+ and CD8+ blood T cells had undergone clonal expansion by week 6.

The sample consisted of CD4+ or CD8+ T cells sorted from blood, taken in a trial of the OX40 agonist ivuxolimab. This TCR came from an adult with an advanced solid tumor such as melanoma, head and neck, liver or kidney cancer. V and J are TRBV7-9 and TRBJ2-3; D ambiguous. The CDR3 nucleotides read TGTGCCAGCACCCCCAAGGGCAGTGCCTACACAGATACGCAGTATTTT. Its translation is CASTPKGSAYTDTQYF. The full variable domain, with the rest looked up from reference TRBV7-9 and TRBJ2-3, is DTGVSQNPRHKITKRGQNVTFRCDPISEHNRLYWYRQTLGQGPEFLTYFQNEAQLEKSRLLSDRFSAERPKGSFSTLEIQRTEQGDSAMYLCASTPKGSAYTDTQYFGPGTRLTVL.